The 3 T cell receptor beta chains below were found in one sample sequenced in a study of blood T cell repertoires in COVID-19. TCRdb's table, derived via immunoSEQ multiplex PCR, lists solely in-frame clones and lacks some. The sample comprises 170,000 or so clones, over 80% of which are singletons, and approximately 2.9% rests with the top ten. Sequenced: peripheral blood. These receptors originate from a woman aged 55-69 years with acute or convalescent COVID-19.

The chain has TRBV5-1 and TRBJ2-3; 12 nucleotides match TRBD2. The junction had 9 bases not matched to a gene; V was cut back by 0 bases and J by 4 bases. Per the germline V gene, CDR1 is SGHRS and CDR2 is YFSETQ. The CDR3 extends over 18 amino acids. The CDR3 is CASSLGLAGALRPDTQYF. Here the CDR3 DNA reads TGCGCCAGCAGCTTGGGACTAGCGGGGGCCCTACGTCCAGATACGCAGTATTTT. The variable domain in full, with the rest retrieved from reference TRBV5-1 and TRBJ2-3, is KAGVTQTPRYLIKTRGQQVTLSCSPISGHRSVSWYQQTPGQGLQFLFEYFSETQRNKGNFPGRFSGRQFSNSRSEMNVSTLELGDSALYLCASSLGLAGALRPDTQYFGPGTRLTVL.

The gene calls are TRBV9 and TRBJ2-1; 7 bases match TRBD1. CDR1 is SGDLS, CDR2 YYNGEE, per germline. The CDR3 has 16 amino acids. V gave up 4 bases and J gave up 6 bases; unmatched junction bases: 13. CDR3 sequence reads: CASSPSWGRTGNEQFF. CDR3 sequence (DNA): TGTGCCAGCAGCCCCAGTTGGGGTCGGACAGGCAATGAGCAGTTCTTC.

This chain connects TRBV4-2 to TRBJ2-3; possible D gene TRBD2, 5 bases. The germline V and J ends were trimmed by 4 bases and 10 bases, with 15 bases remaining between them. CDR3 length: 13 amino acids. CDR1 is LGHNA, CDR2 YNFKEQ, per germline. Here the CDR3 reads CASSPPDLGAQYF. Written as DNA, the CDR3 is TGTGCCAGCAGCCCCCCGGACTTAGGAGCGCAGTATTTT.